The 11 T cell receptor beta chains below come from one sample, sequenced in a study of cytomegalovirus exposure and HLA in healthy donors. Primers: 60 Vbeta forward and 13 Jbeta reverse. The protocol was immunoSEQ multiplex PCR, while the TCRdb copy is restricted to in-frame clones and leaves out a portion. The table shows some 170,000 clones, with 9.5% occurring only once. Sequencing was carried out using PBMCs. The receptors were sampled from a woman in her thirties in good health and CMV-seropositive.

CDR3 loop: CASKRLAGDIYEQYF. The CDR3, as DNA: TGTGCCAGCAAAAGACTAGCGGGAGATATATACGAGCAGTACTTC. J is TRBJ2-7 and V is TRBV6-6, with 12 bases identical to TRBD2. Trimming took 7 bases from V and 4 from J; bases not matched to a gene: 8. The CDR3 runs to 15 residues. Germline V lookup: CDR1 MNHNY, CDR2 SVGAGI (reference sequence).

This clone has a handful of counts. The chain uses TRBV9 and TRBJ2-1, with TRBD2 identical over 7 bases. V lost 4 bases, J lost 2 bases, and 9 bases stayed unmatched. This CDR3 is 16 amino acids long. Germline loops: CDR1 SGDLS, CDR2 YYNGEE. CDR3 sequence reads: CASSPRGRGAYNEQFF. CDR3 in DNA: TGTGCCAGCAGCCCCCGGGGGAGGGGAGCCTACAATGAGCAGTTCTTC.

This clone occurred a few times. J is TRBJ2-7 and V is TRBV7-6, with no clear D. Germline-derived CDR1 and CDR2 are SGHVS and FNYEAQ. The CDR3 consists of 14 residues. Trimming left V 2 bases short and J 0 bases short, with 8 bases between. CDR3 in amino acids: CASSLSASSYEQYF. DNA for the CDR3: TGTGCCAGCAGCTTATCGGCTAGCTCCTACGAGCAGTACTTC.

This chain connects TRBV15 to TRBJ2-7; TRBD1 aligns across 9 bases. This CDR3 spans 14 amino acids. Trimming cost V 2 bases and J 3 bases; bases outside gene matches: 2. Per germline, CDR1 LNHNV and CDR2 YYDKDF (reference sequence). CDR3 nucleotides: TGTGCCACCAGCAGACCGGGACAGGGCTACGAGCAGTACTTC. This gives the protein CATSRPGQGYEQYF. The variable domain in full, completed from reference TRBV15 and TRBJ2-7, reads DAMVIQNPRYQVTQFGKPVTLSCSQTLNHNVMYWYQQKSSQAPKLLFHYYDKDFNNEADTPDNFQSRRPNTSFCFLDIRSPGLGDTAMYLCATSRPGQGYEQYFGPGTRLTVT.

The CDR3 region is CASSSGASGRTDTQYF. DNA of the CDR3: TGCGCCAGCAGCTCGGGGGCTAGCGGGAGGACAGATACGCAGTATTTT. V gene TRBV5-1 combines with J gene TRBJ2-3; 11 bases fit TRBD2. Trimming at V came to 3 bases and at J to 3 bases, leaving 6 bases not matched to a gene. Germline V lookup: CDR1 SGHRS, CDR2 YFSETQ. This CDR3 has 16 amino acids. Full variable domain (remainder filled in from reference TRBV5-1 and TRBJ2-3): KAGVTQTPRYLIKTRGQQVTLSCSPISGHRSVSWYQQTPGQGLQFLFEYFSETQRNKGNFPGRFSGRQFSNSRSEMNVSTLELGDSALYLCASSSGASGRTDTQYFGPGTRLTVL.

This clone has just a few counts. The chain joins TRBV11-2 to TRBJ2-7; 10 nucleotides line up with TRBD1. CDR3 length: 14 amino acids. Trimming cost V 5 bases and J 7 bases; bases outside gene matches: 8. The germline gives CDR1 SGHAT, CDR2 FQNNGV. The CDR3 region has the DNA TGTGCCAGCAGCCCAGGGACAGGGGCGGGGGAGCAGTACTTC. Translation gives CASSPGTGAGEQYF.

There are a few counts of this clone. The chain joins TRBV5-1 to TRBJ2-5; 9 bases are a match to TRBD1. The CDR3 is 14 amino acids. Per germline, CDR1 SGHRS and CDR2 YFSETQ. Germline trimming cut 4 bases from V and 2 bases from J; bases unmatched to any gene: 3. CDR3 in DNA: TGCGCCAGCAGCCCCGGACAGGGGCAAGAGACCCAGTACTTC. Translated, it gives CASSPGQGQETQYF.

This clone was counted a few times. Other DNA sequences in this specimen translate into the identical CDR3. J is TRBJ2-7 and V is TRBV5-1, with TRBD1 matching 9 bases. The CDR3 is 13 residues long. The ends lost 2 bases at V and 4 bases at J; junction bases unmatched: 1. The germline gives CDR1 SGHRS, CDR2 YFSETQ. This CDR3 is CASSFGTGYEQYF. DNA for the CDR3: TGCGCCAGCAGCTTCGGGACAGGGTACGAGCAGTACTTC.

The chain combines TRBV7-9 with TRBJ2-6; 7 bases map to TRBD1. The CDR3 runs to 16 residues. CDR1 is SEHNR and CDR2 is FQNEAQ in the germline V gene (reference sequence). J lost 4 bases, V lost 5 bases, and 8 bases had no gene match. The CDR3 region is CASSRPTGAGANVLTF. The CDR3 nucleotides are TGTGCCAGCAGCCGACCCACAGGGGCGGGGGCCAACGTCCTGACTTTC.

This clone was observed a few times. This sequence joins TRBV6-5 and TRBJ2-1; no definite D call. Per germline, CDR1 MNHEY and CDR2 SVGAGI. This CDR3 is 11 amino acids long. The V gene lost 4 bases and the J gene lost 13 bases, with 11 bases spanning the gap. The CDR3 sequence is CASSSRSNQFF. CDR3 bases: TGTGCCAGCAGTTCCCGTAGTAACCAGTTCTTC.

The chain recombines TRBV6-5 with TRBJ1-2; TRBD1 is a possible D gene (5 bases). This CDR3 spans 14 amino acids. Per the germline V gene, CDR1 is MNHEY and CDR2 is SVGAGI. The germline V and J ends were trimmed by 1 base and 8 bases, with 14 bases remaining between them. The CDR3 DNA is TGTGCCAGCAGTTACTTCTTAACCGGGGGAGGCTACACCTTC. Translating it yields CASSYFLTGGGYTF.